The present entry profiles one TCR beta chain with its context. TCRdb re-derived calls from the RT-PCR reads in MiXCR, one entry per CDR3 protein. This sample carries about 700,000 distinct CDR3 sequences, 14% of them seen once, and the ten largest clones take 3.6%. The sequenced material came from memory CD4+ T cells from blood. The sequence came from a female donor in good health, serving as a healthy control.

CDR3 region: CASQRGGHNTHYEQYF. CDR3 coding DNA: TGTGCCAGCCAACGCGGCGGACACAATACCCACTACGAGCAGTACTTC. V and J are TRBV28 and TRBJ2-7; D possibly corresponds to TRBD1 (5 bases). The CDR3 runs 16 residues. The V gene lost 8 bases and the J gene lost 3 bases, with 23 bases spanning the gap. Germline values: CDR1 MDHEN, CDR2 SYDVKM.